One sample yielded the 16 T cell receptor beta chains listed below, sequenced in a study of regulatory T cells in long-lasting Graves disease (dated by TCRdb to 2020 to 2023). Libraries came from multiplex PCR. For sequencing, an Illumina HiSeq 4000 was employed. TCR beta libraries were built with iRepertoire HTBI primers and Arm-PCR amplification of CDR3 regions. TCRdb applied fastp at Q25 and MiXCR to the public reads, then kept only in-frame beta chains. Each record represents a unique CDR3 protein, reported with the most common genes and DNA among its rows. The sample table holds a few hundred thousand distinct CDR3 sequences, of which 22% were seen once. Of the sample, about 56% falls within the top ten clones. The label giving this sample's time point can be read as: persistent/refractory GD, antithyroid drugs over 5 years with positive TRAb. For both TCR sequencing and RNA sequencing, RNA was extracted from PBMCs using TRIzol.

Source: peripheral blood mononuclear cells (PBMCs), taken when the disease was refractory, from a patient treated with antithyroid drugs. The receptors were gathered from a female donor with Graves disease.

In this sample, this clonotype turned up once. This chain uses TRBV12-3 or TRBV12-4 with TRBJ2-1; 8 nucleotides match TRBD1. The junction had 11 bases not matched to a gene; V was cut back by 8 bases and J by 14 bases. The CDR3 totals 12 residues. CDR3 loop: CASGLGQGLKFF. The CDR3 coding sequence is TGTGCCAGCGGACTCGGACAGGGTTTAAAGTTCTTC.

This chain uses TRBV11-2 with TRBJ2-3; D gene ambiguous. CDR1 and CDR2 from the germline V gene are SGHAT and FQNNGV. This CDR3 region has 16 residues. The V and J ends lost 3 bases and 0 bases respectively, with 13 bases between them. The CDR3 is CASSLDTGSSTDTQYF. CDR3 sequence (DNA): TGTGCCAGCAGCTTGGATACGGGTTCTAGCACAGATACGCAGTATTTT.

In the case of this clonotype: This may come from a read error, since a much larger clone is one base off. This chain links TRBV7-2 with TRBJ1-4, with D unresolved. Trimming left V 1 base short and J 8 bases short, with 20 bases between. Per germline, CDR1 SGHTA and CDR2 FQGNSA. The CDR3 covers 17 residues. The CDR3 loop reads CASSLGFAGPANEKLFF. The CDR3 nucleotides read TGTGCCAGCAGCTTAGGATTCGCGGGCCCCGCAAACGAAAAACTGTTTTTT.

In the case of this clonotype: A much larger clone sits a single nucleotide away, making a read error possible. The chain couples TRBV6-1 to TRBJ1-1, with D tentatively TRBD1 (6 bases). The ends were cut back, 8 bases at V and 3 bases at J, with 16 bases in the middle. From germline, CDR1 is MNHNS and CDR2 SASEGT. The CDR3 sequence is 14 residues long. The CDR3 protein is CASGLRNRDTEAFF. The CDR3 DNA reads TGTGCCAGCGGCCTCAGGAACAGGGACACTGAAGCTTTCTTT.

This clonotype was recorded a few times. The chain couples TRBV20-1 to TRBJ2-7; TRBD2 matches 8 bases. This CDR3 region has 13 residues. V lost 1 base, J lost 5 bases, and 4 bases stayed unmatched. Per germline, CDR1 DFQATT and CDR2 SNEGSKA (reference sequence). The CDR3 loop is CSARVAGLDEQYF. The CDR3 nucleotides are TGCAGTGCTAGAGTAGCGGGACTCGACGAGCAGTACTTC.

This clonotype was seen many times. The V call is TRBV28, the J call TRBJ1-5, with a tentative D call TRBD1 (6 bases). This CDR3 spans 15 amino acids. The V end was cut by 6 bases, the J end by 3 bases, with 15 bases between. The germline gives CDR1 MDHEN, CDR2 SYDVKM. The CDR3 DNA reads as TGTGCCAGCAGCCGTGACAGGCGTTCCAATCAGCCCCAGCATTTT. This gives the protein CASSRDRRSNQPQHF.

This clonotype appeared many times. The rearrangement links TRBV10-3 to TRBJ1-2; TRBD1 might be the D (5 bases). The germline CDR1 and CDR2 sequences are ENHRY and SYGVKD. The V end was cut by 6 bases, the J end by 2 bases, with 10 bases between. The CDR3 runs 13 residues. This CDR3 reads CAISPQGNYGYTF. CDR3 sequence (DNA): TGTGCCATCAGCCCTCAGGGAAACTATGGCTACACCTTC.

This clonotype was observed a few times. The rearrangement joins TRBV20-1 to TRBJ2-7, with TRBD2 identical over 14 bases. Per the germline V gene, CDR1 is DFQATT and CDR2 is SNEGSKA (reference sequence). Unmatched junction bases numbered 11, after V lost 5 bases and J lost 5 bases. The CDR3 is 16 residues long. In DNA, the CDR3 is TGCAGTGCTGGCCGACTAGCGGGAGGGATAGACGACGAGCAGTACTTC. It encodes CSAGRLAGGIDDEQYF.

The CDR3 DNA is TGTGCCAGCAGCTTCGGACTAGCGAACTCCTACGAGCAGTACTTC. Its translation: CASSFGLANSYEQYF. The chain employs TRBV7-8 and TRBJ2-7; 9 positions agree with TRBD2. Germline V CDR1 and CDR2: SGHVS, FQNEAQ. This CDR3 is 15 amino acids long. With 3 bases clipped from V and 0 bases from J, the junction kept 3 bases outside the gene matches. The entire variable domain, with the rest obtained from reference TRBV7-8 and TRBJ2-7, is as follows: GAGVSQSPRYKVAKRGQDVALRCDPISGHVSLFWYQQALGQGPEFLTYFQNEAQLDKSGLPSDRFFAERPEGSVSTLKIQRTQQEDSAVYLCASSFGLANSYEQYFGPGTRLTVT.

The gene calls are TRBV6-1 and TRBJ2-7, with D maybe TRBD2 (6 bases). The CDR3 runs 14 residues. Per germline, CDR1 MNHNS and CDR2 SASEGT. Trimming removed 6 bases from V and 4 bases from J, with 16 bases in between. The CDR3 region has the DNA TGTGCCAGCAGCTACCCCACTGCGGGATACGAGCAGTACTTC. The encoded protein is CASSYPTAGYEQYF.

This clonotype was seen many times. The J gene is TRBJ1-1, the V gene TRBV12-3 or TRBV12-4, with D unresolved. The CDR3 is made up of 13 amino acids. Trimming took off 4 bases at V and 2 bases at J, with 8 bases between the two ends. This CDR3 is CASSSFANTEAFF. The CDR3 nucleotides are TGTGCCAGCAGTTCATTTGCTAACACTGAAGCTTTCTTT.

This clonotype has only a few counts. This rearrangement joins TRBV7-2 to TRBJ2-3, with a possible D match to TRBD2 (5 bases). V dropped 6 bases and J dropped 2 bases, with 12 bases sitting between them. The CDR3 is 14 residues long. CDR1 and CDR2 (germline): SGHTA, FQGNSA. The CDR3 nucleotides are TGTGCCAGCAGGGTGGACTCATCCACAGATACGCAGTATTTT. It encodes CASRVDSSTDTQYF. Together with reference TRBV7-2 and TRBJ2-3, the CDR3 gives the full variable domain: GAGVSQSPSNKVTEKGKDVELRCDPISGHTALYWYRQSLGQGLEFLIYFQGNSAPDKSGLPSDRFSAERTGGSVSTLTIQRTQQEDSAVYLCASRVDSSTDTQYFGPGTRLTVL.

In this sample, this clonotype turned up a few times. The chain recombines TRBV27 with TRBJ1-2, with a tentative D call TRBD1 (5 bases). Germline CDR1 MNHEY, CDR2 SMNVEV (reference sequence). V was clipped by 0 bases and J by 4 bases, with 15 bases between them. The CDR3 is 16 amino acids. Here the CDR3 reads CASSLSPSGTIYGYTF. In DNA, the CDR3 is TGTGCCAGCAGTTTATCCCCCTCCGGGACTATCTATGGCTACACCTTC.

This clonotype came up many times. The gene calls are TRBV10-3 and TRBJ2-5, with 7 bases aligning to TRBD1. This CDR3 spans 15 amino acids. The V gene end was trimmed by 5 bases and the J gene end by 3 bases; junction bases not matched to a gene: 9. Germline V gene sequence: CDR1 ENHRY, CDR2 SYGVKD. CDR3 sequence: CAISNTGTEKETQYF. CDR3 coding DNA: TGTGCCATCAGTAACACCGGGACAGAGAAAGAGACCCAGTACTTC.

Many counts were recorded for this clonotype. The CDR3 here is CASRGQGAGETQYF. In DNA, the CDR3 is TGTGCCAGCAGAGGACAGGGGGCAGGAGAGACCCAGTACTTC. The chain combines TRBV6-1 with TRBJ2-5; TRBD1 matches 11 bases. From germline, CDR1 is MNHNS and CDR2 SASEGT. With 6 bases clipped from V and 4 bases from J, the junction kept 4 bases outside the gene matches. The CDR3 is 14 amino acids.

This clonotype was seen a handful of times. The CDR3 sequence: CSVDEWETSSPRYF. DNA of the CDR3: TGCAGCGTTGATGAGTGGGAGACTAGTAGCCCGAGATACTTC. The genes are TRBV29-1 and TRBJ2-5, with a tentative D call TRBD2 (6 bases). The length of the CDR3 is 14 residues. The ends were cut back, 3 bases at V and 14 bases at J, with 25 bases in the middle. Germline CDR1 reads SQVTM; CDR2 reads ANQGSEA.